This T cell receptor (beta chain) emerged from a study of a mutant IDH1 vaccine in newly diagnosed glioma (dated by TCRdb to 2020 to 2022). Study-wide context: Patients were given eight vaccinations, in weeks 1, 3, 5, 7, 11, 15, 19 and 23, which matched visits V03 through V10. Vaccination began 4-6 weeks after radiotherapy alone, or alongside temozolomide cycles in the chemotherapy-containing groups. Of the approximately 35 treated patients, about 60% were male and approximately 40% were female, and the mean age was 40.4 years. Prior to enrollment, patients had been given standard therapy consisting of radiotherapy alone, temozolomide alone, or radiochemotherapy with temozolomide, with the combination given to most patients. Peripheral blood was collected at six visits: V03 (baseline), V05, V07, V10, V12 and V13. For exploratory analyses, some 24 treated patients had longitudinal TCRB deep sequencing done wherever samples were available. Study-level results and caveats: Across multiple MHC alleles, vaccine-induced immune responses were seen in 90% to 95% of patients. Availability determined which PBMC samples were chosen for TCRB deep sequencing. Changes in the top peripheral T cell clonotypes picked up by TCRB sequencing did not appear to be linked to pseudoprogression. It was noted by the authors that analyses of patient blood samples could not be reproduced owing to sample limitations.

The library was built by means of the immunoSEQ multiplex PCR assay. Rearranged TCR beta chain sequences were amplified with the hsTCRB Kit following the manufacturer's protocol. Sequencing of TCRB libraries was carried out on an Illumina MiSeq. In the original analysis: Demultiplexing, trimming and gene mapping were performed with the kit vendor's proprietary platform. Entries here come from immuneACCESS through TCRdb and include only in-frame sequences with V and J called. Some clones fail to appear in such tables; in the studies checked, an unresolved V gene covers under half of the shortfall, and the cause of the remainder is unknown. Clonal size and the V and J genes are those of that table, whereas D and trimming came from the DNA. In all, the sample holds about 40,000 clones, and roughly 90% of those were seen once. The ten largest clones add up to approximately 2.4% of the sample. The CDR3 numbers 13 residues from cysteine through phenylalanine. The read is trimmed to its CDR3 DNA, 39 bases read in frame from base 1. Germline trimming amounts to 7 bases on V and 3 bases on J, with 8 as the count of junction bases outside the gene matches. The germline V gene supplies CDR1 SQVTM and CDR2 ANQGSEA.

Sample time point, as interpreted from the label and publication: week 5, during vaccination. A 20-mer mutant IDH1 peptide at 300 micrograms in Montanide made up each vaccine dose, which was injected subcutaneously together with topical imiquimod. Newly diagnosed WHO grade 3 or 4 IDH1-mutant astrocytomas showing loss of nuclear ATRX were present in the donors. The samples were drawn from NOA16, a multicentre, single-arm, open-label phase I trial in Germany that tested a mutant IDH1 peptide vaccine in humans for the first time. Genomic DNA for TCRB sequencing was isolated from EDTA blood with the DNeasy Blood and Tissue Kit. Turning to this clone: This clone's antigen is unknown. Per-base quality was not reported, and no clone a single base away is much larger than it.

The clonotype originates from a man between 50 and 59 years old with glioma. Source: PBMCs, taken from a glioma patient whose treatment included an IDH1 peptide vaccine. Rearrangement joined TRBV29-1 to TRBJ1-1; 7 bases in between match TRBD1. Read as DNA, the sequence is TGCAGCGCAAACAGGGGAGGGGACACTGAAGCTTTCTTT. The translation is CSANRGGDTEAFF.